The 29 T cell receptor beta chains reported below all come from one sample, sequenced in a study of shared clonotypes between healthy human individuals. TCRdb's table, derived via immunoSEQ multiplex PCR, lists solely in-frame clones and lacks some. The sample includes 1.5 million to 1.9 million clones, 95% to 99% seen only once; the top ten take about 0.42%. The sequencing sample was made of naive CD4+ T cells sorted from blood. The subset denotes: CD45RA+ positively selected. The receptors come from a man between 25 and 39 years old in good health.

Written as DNA, the CDR3 is TGTGCCTGGGACATCCGAGTTTCTGGGGCCAACGTCCTGACTTTC. It encodes CAWDIRVSGANVLTF. The chain combines TRBV30 with TRBJ2-6; unclear D gene. V dropped 5 bases and J dropped 1 base, with 12 bases sitting between them. The CDR3 contains 15 residues. Germline loops: CDR1 GTSNPN, CDR2 SVGIG (reference sequence).

The chain is built from TRBV30 and TRBJ2-7, with D tentatively TRBD2 (6 bases). Trimming shortened V by 3 bases and J by 2 bases, and 14 bases separated the two germline ends. Germline assignment: CDR1 GTSNPN and CDR2 SVGIG (reference sequence). The CDR3 runs 14 residues. The chain's CDR3 is CAWSREEGPYEQYF. The CDR3 DNA follows: TGTGCCTGGAGCCGCGAGGAGGGCCCCTACGAGCAGTACTTC.

This chain uses TRBV4-3 with TRBJ2-3; D gene uncertain. The CDR3 totals 16 residues. Per germline, CDR1 LGHNA and CDR2 YSLEER. The ends were cut back, 0 bases at V and 6 bases at J, with 16 bases in the middle. CDR3 bases: TGCGCCAGCAGCCAAGATGTTCGGCTAGTAGTCGATACGCAGTATTTT. Protein: CASSQDVRLVVDTQYF.

The CDR3 nucleotides read TGTGCCAGCAGTTTGGACAGGGTTTTGACTGAAGCTTTCTTT. Its translation is CASSLDRVLTEAFF. V is TRBV28 and J is TRBJ1-1; TRBD1 aligns across 8 bases. V shed 3 bases and J 5 bases; nucleotides not matched to a gene: 5. This CDR3 is 14 amino acids long. CDR1 is MDHEN, CDR2 SYDVKM, per germline.

CDR3: CSVDFLGGGTEAFF. CDR3 coding DNA: TGCAGCGTTGATTTCCTGGGCGGGGGAACTGAAGCTTTCTTT. J is TRBJ1-1 and V is TRBV29-1; perhaps TRBD1 as D (5 bases). This CDR3 has 14 amino acids. The ends were cut back, 3 bases at V and 5 bases at J, with 16 bases in the middle. Germline V gives CDR1 SQVTM, CDR2 ANQGSEA.

The chain carries TRBV7-9 and TRBJ2-5, with D hard to call. The CDR3 extends over 12 amino acids. Trimming left V 5 bases short and J 1 base short, with 5 bases between. The germline V gene encodes CDR1 SEHNR and CDR2 FQNEAQ (reference sequence). CDR3 in amino acids: CASSKRQETQYF. The DNA of the CDR3 is TGTGCCAGCAGCAAGCGCCAAGAGACCCAGTACTTC.

The J gene is TRBJ2-7, the V gene TRBV9, with D perhaps TRBD1 or TRBD2 (5 bases each). The V gene's germline CDR1 is SGDLS and CDR2 YYNGEE. Deletions cut 0 bases from V and 1 base from J, with 8 bases between. This CDR3 is built from 14 residues. In nucleotides, the CDR3 is TGTGCCAGCAGCGTAGGGGACGCATCCTACGAGCAGTACTTC. Translating it yields CASSVGDASYEQYF. Full variable domain (outside the CDR3, taken from reference TRBV9 and TRBJ2-7): DSGVTQTPKHLITATGQRVTLRCSPRSGDLSVYWYQQSLDQGLQFLIQYYNGEERAKGNILERFSAQQFPDLHSELNLSSLELGDSALYFCASSVGDASYEQYFGPGTRLTVT.

The chain employs TRBV19 and TRBJ2-7; the match to TRBD1 covers 7 bases. Germline lookup yields CDR1 LNHDA and CDR2 SQIVND (reference sequence). The CDR3 has 13 amino acids. V trimming: 6 bases; J trimming: 2 bases; junction bases outside the gene matches: 4. CDR3 coding DNA: TGTGCCAGTAGCCACAGGGGCGCCTACGAGCAGTACTTC. This encodes CASSHRGAYEQYF.

This sequence joins TRBV7-8 and TRBJ2-7; 7 bases fit TRBD1. J gave up 0 bases and V 5 bases, and 4 bases lay outside the gene matches. Looked up from germline, CDR1 is SGHVS and CDR2 is FQNEAQ. This CDR3 comprises 14 residues. The chain's CDR3 is CASSPQGPSYEQYF. The DNA of the CDR3 is TGTGCCAGCAGCCCACAGGGGCCCTCCTACGAGCAGTACTTC.

The rearrangement links TRBV27 to TRBJ1-2; TRBD1 matches 9 bases. This CDR3 comprises 14 residues. The ends lost 4 bases at V and 3 bases at J; junction bases unmatched: 3. Germline V gives CDR1 MNHEY, CDR2 SMNVEV (reference sequence). This CDR3 reads CASSSRDRDYGYTF. CDR3 DNA: TGTGCCAGCAGTTCCCGGGACAGGGACTATGGCTACACCTTC.

This clone has a single count. The chain uses TRBV19 and TRBJ1-5, with D perhaps matching TRBD1 (6 bases). Per the germline V gene, CDR1 is LNHDA and CDR2 is SQIVND (reference sequence). CDR3 length: 14 amino acids. Between the trimmed V and J ends, which lost 9 bases and 7 bases, there was a span of 19 bases. The CDR3 DNA sequence: TGTGCCAGGCCAGGACAGCCGGGAGGGCAGCCCCAGCATTTT. It codes for CARPGQPGGQPQHF.

J is TRBJ2-1 and V is TRBV7-8; 9 bases match TRBD2. Germline V gene data show CDR1 as SGHVS and CDR2 as FQNEAQ. The J segment lost 9 bases and the V segment lost 5 bases, leaving 26 bases of the junction unmatched. This CDR3 has 20 residues. The CDR3: CASSARRINPTSGPRSEQFF. The CDR3 bases are TGTGCCAGCAGCGCTCGACGCATAAATCCAACTAGCGGGCCAAGGAGTGAGCAGTTCTTC.

The V and J genes are TRBV5-6 and TRBJ1-5; 7 nucleotides align to TRBD1. CDR3 length equals 17 residues. Trimming cost V 1 base and J 2 bases; bases outside gene matches: 9. CDR1 and CDR2 (germline): SGHDT, YYEEEE. CDR3 DNA sequence: TGTGCCAGCAGCTTGTTTGTCCGACAGGGAGGCAATCAGCCCCAGCATTTT. Encoded protein: CASSLFVRQGGNQPQHF.

The genes are TRBV7-8 and TRBJ1-5; D unresolved. V was shortened by 1 base and J by 0 bases, with 10 bases between the two germline ends. This CDR3 is 16 amino acids long. Germline CDR1 SGHVS, CDR2 FQNEAQ. The CDR3 loop is CASSLDRQYSNQPQHF. Here the CDR3 DNA reads TGTGCCAGCAGCTTAGACAGACAATATAGCAATCAGCCCCAGCATTTT.

This sequence joins TRBV10-1 and TRBJ2-2, with 10 bases identical to TRBD2. Germline V gene data show CDR1 as WNHNN and CDR2 as SYGVQD (reference sequence). V gave up 3 bases and J gave up 4 bases; unmatched junction bases: 2. The CDR3 has 15 amino acids. CDR3 in DNA: TGCGCCAGCAGTGACCTAGCGGGAGTCACCGGGGAGCTGTTTTTT. Residues: CASSDLAGVTGELFF.

The chain employs TRBV7-2 and TRBJ1-5, with a weak D call TRBD1 (5 bases). Looked up from germline, CDR1 is SGHTA and CDR2 is FQGNSA. The ends were cut back, 5 bases at V and 0 bases at J, with 11 bases in the middle. The CDR3 has 15 residues. The CDR3 DNA reads TGTGCCAGCAGCCTAGGCGACAGTAGCAATCAGCCCCAGCATTTT. It is translated as CASSLGDSSNQPQHF.

This chain uses TRBV2 with TRBJ2-1; D gene ambiguous. The CDR3 runs to 15 residues. Germline CDR1 reads SNHLY; CDR2 reads FYNNEI. V was pared by 6 bases and J by 3 bases, with 15 bases between. The CDR3 DNA sequence: TGTGCCAGCAGGCGTTTTCCAATAGTCTACAATGAGCAGTTCTTC. Protein sequence: CASRRFPIVYNEQFF.

This chain uses TRBV5-4 with TRBJ2-3, with D possibly being TRBD2 (6 bases). The germline CDR1 and CDR2 sequences are SGHNT and YYREEE (reference sequence). The germline V and J ends were trimmed by 0 bases and 5 bases, with 13 bases remaining between them. The CDR3 has 15 amino acids. The CDR3 DNA is TGTGCCAGCAGCTTGGACGGTACGGGGGTAGATACGCAGTATTTT. Amino acids: CASSLDGTGVDTQYF.

This clone appeared a single time. The gene calls are TRBV11-3 and TRBJ2-7, with 8 positions matching TRBD1. Per germline, CDR1 SGHNT and CDR2 YENEEA. There are 15 residues in the CDR3. The junction had 9 bases not matched to a gene; V was cut back by 5 bases and J by 3 bases. This chain's CDR3 is CASSQGQGKGYEQYF. As DNA, the CDR3 is TGTGCCAGCAGCCAAGGACAGGGCAAGGGCTACGAGCAGTACTTC. The full variable domain, completed using reference TRBV11-3 and TRBJ2-7, is EAGVVQSPRYKIIEKKQPVAFWCNPISGHNTLYWYLQNLGQGPELLIRYENEEAVDDSQLPKDRFSAERLKGVDSTLKIQPAELGDSAVYLCASSQGQGKGYEQYFGPGTRLTVT.

The rearrangement links TRBV19 to TRBJ2-3, with D hard to call. Germline V lookup: CDR1 LNHDA, CDR2 SQIVND (reference sequence). The CDR3 covers 11 residues. The ends were cut back, 10 bases at V and 2 bases at J, with 7 bases in the middle. The CDR3 nucleotides read TGTGCCACCGTGAACACAGATACGCAGTATTTT. Protein sequence: CATVNTDTQYF.

This clone has a single count. The chain has TRBV15 and TRBJ1-1, with D possibly TRBD1 on 6 matching bases. Trimming cost V 5 bases and J 1 base, with 11 bases left between them. Germline V CDR1 and CDR2: LNHNV, YYDKDF (reference sequence). The length of the CDR3 is 14 residues. CDR3 loop: CATSSKTGNTEAFF. In nucleotides, the CDR3 is TGTGCCACCAGCTCCAAGACAGGGAACACTGAAGCTTTCTTT.

The genes are TRBV10-1 and TRBJ2-2; TRBD2 aligns across 10 bases. Looked up from germline, CDR1 is WNHNN and CDR2 is SYGVQD (reference sequence). J was trimmed by 4 bases and V by 2 bases; bases with no gene match: 7. There are 17 residues in the CDR3. The CDR3 sequence: CASSETGASGSTGELFF. In DNA, the CDR3 is TGCGCCAGCAGTGAGACAGGGGCTAGCGGGAGCACCGGGGAGCTGTTTTTT.

The genes are TRBV6-1 and TRBJ1-3; weak D call: TRBD1 (6 bases). CDR3 length: 15 residues. The germline V gene has CDR1 MNHNS and CDR2 SASEGT. Trimming cost V 5 bases and J 0 bases, with 11 bases left between them. The CDR3: CASSQQGTSGNTIYF. The CDR3 coding sequence is TGTGCCAGCAGTCAACAGGGCACCTCTGGAAACACCATATATTTT.

The chain couples TRBV7-2 to TRBJ1-5; D unresolved. Trimming cost V 4 bases and J 1 base, with 11 bases left between them. The CDR3 covers 15 residues. CDR1 and CDR2 from the germline V gene are SGHTA and FQGNSA. The CDR3 reads CASSYQRDSNQPQHF. In nucleotides, the CDR3 is TGTGCCAGCAGCTACCAGAGAGACAGCAATCAGCCCCAGCATTTT.

V is TRBV5-1 and J is TRBJ1-2; D gene ambiguous. The CDR3 extends over 15 amino acids. Trimming shortened V by 0 bases and J by 3 bases, and 12 bases separated the two germline ends. Germline CDR1 and CDR2: SGHRS and YFSETQ. The CDR3 loop reads CASSLVVGPDYGYTF. The CDR3 nucleotides are TGCGCCAGCAGCTTGGTGGTTGGCCCCGACTATGGCTACACCTTC.

The chain links TRBV5-4 to TRBJ2-5; D possibly corresponds to TRBD1 (7 bases). Germline CDR1 reads SGHNT; CDR2 reads YYREEE (reference sequence). The V and J ends lost 2 bases and 5 bases respectively, with 19 bases between them. The CDR3 is made up of 16 amino acids. The CDR3 protein is CASSFKGGQGVETQYF. The CDR3, as DNA: TGTGCCAGCAGCTTTAAAGGAGGGCAGGGGGTCGAGACCCAGTACTTC.

The chain is built from TRBV4-1 and TRBJ2-1, with TRBD2 matching over 13 bases. Germline CDR1 MGHRA, CDR2 YSYEKL. This CDR3 spans 18 amino acids. V shed 0 bases and J 4 bases; nucleotides not matched to a gene: 6. The CDR3 loop is CASSQDLRGLAGYNEQFF. The CDR3 region has the DNA TGCGCCAGCAGCCAAGATCTGCGGGGACTAGCGGGGTACAATGAGCAGTTCTTC.

This clone was counted a single time. The chain recombines TRBV29-1 with TRBJ1-1, with D possibly TRBD1 on 5 matching bases. There are 15 residues in the CDR3. Germline-derived CDR1 and CDR2 are SQVTM and ANQGSEA. V shed 1 base and J shed 0 bases, with 12 bases lying between them. The CDR3 DNA reads as TGCAGCGTTGAAGGCCCGACAGTCATGAACACTGAAGCTTTCTTT. Encoded protein: CSVEGPTVMNTEAFF. The entire variable domain, with the rest obtained from reference TRBV29-1 and TRBJ1-1, is as follows: SAVISQKPSRDICQRGTSLTIQCQVDSQVTMMFWYRQQPGQSLTLIATANQGSEATYESGFVIDKFPISRPNLTFSTLTVSNMSPEDSSIYLCSVEGPTVMNTEAFFGQGTRLTVV.

The chain uses TRBV7-8 and TRBJ1-1; D is uncertain. Germline CDR1 and CDR2: SGHVS and FQNEAQ. This CDR3 comprises 14 residues. Trimming took 0 bases from V and 1 from J, leaving 6 bases between them. DNA for the CDR3: TGTGCCAGCAGCTTAGCGTACAAGAACACTGAAGCTTTCTTT. It encodes CASSLAYKNTEAFF.